This T cell receptor beta chain derives from a study of blood T cell repertoires in COVID-19. Background on the study: The United States, Italy and Spain provided the acute and convalescent COVID-19 samples. T cells, B-cell-depleted T cells, or PBMCs provided the cDNA or gDNA that served as material.

In the study's own analysis: From reference gene primer amplification, estimates of nucleated cell counts were derived. Profiled with immunoSEQ multiplex PCR; TCRdb holds only in-frame clones, not every one. The D gene and trimming were derived from the DNA, and the V and J assignments and clone size from that table. The sample gives approximately 120,000 clones, about 82% of which show up once; about 5.4% is in the top ten. Germline CDR1 and CDR2: LNHDA and SQIVND (reference sequence). This CDR3 is built from 13 residues. V dropped 8 bases and J dropped 4 bases, with 15 bases sitting between them. The chain employs TRBV19 and TRBJ2-7; no reliable D call. Material for sequencing was peripheral blood. The source is a human donor in a cohort sampled during active COVID-19. DNA for the CDR3: TGTGCCAGTTCGACGGAGTATGAATACGAGCAGTACTTC. It translates to CASSTEYEYEQYF.